The 26 T cell receptor beta chains reported below all come from one sample, sequenced in a study of chemoradiotherapy in HPV16-positive cancers. Sequencing was performed with immunoSEQ multiplex PCR; in TCRdb, only in-frame clones are kept and a portion is missing. Counted here are about 20,000 clones, around 87% occurring once; the ten biggest clones make up approximately 2.5%. The sample in question was blood, obtained from a patient who underwent chemoradiotherapy. The source is a human donor with HPV-associated anogenital cancer.

The CDR3 region is CASSQDITGGTANTGELFF. For the CDR3, the DNA is TGTGCCAGCAGCCAAGATATAACGGGAGGGACGGCGAACACCGGGGAGCTGTTTTTT. The genes are TRBV4-2 and TRBJ2-2; 8 nucleotides agree with TRBD2. V dropped 0 bases and J dropped 0; count of bases not matched to a gene: 9. The germline CDR1 and CDR2 sequences are LGHNA and YNFKEQ. This CDR3 has 19 amino acids.

The chain links TRBV27 to TRBJ1-6; 10 bases line up with TRBD1. Germline-derived CDR1 and CDR2 are MNHEY and SMNVEV (reference sequence). Trimming took 5 bases from V and 14 from J; bases not matched to a gene: 9. This CDR3 is built from 14 residues. The CDR3 sequence: CASSRQGARWALHF. As DNA, the CDR3 is TGTGCCAGCAGTCGACAGGGGGCCCGATGGGCCCTCCACTTT.

The chain links TRBV9 to TRBJ2-1; 9 bases line up with TRBD2. The CDR3 is 17 residues long. Germline V CDR1 and CDR2: SGDLS, YYNGEE. Trimming at V came to 0 bases and at J to 0 bases, leaving 4 bases not matched to a gene. The CDR3 sequence is CASSVDSGGPSYNEQFF. CDR3 DNA: TGTGCCAGCAGCGTAGATAGCGGGGGTCCCTCCTACAATGAGCAGTTCTTC.

The chain is built from TRBV11-3 and TRBJ2-1; TRBD1 aligns across 11 bases. V gave up 6 bases and J gave up 9 bases; unmatched junction bases: 10. In germline, CDR1 is SGHNT, CDR2 YENEEA. This CDR3 is built from 15 residues. The CDR3 nucleotides are TGTGCCAGCAGTCGGACAGGGGGCATAATAAGTGAGCAGTTCTTC. The encoded protein is CASSRTGGIISEQFF.

The chain combines TRBV5-1 with TRBJ2-7; possible D gene TRBD1, 6 bases. The CDR3 extends over 13 amino acids. Trimming stripped 3 bases from V and 2 bases from J, with 9 bases between. CDR1 is SGHRS and CDR2 is YFSETQ in the germline V gene. CDR3 protein: CASSSGGPYEQYF. The CDR3 DNA follows: TGCGCCAGCAGCTCTGGGGGCCCCTACGAGCAGTACTTC.

This chain connects TRBV19 to TRBJ2-7, with a tentative D call TRBD1 (5 bases). This CDR3 is built from 14 residues. Per the germline V gene, CDR1 is LNHDA and CDR2 is SQIVND (reference sequence). Trimming removed 5 bases at V and 3 bases at J, with 14 bases between. The CDR3 protein is CASSVGSRGYEQYF. As DNA, the CDR3 is TGTGCCAGTAGTGTCGGGTCTAGGGGCTACGAGCAGTACTTC.

The chain joins TRBV4-3 to TRBJ2-2; 7 bases align to TRBD2. Germline loops: CDR1 LGHNA, CDR2 YSLEER. The V gene end was trimmed by 2 bases and the J gene end by 6 bases; junction bases not matched to a gene: 12. There are 17 residues in the CDR3. CDR3 DNA: TGCGCCAGCAGCCAAAGGGACTACAGCTCGCGGCCCGGGGAGCTGTTTTTT. It translates to CASSQRDYSSRPGELFF.

This clone was counted once. This chain uses TRBV6-1 with TRBJ2-2; 8 bases map to TRBD1. The CDR3 has 14 amino acids. The trim removed 9 bases at V and 0 bases at J, leaving 3 bases unmatched. Per the germline V gene, CDR1 is MNHNS and CDR2 is SASEGT. The CDR3 loop reads CASRTGTNTGELFF. The CDR3 region has the DNA TGTGCCAGTCGGACAGGGACGAACACCGGGGAGCTGTTTTTT.

CDR3 sequence: CASSLAGSYEQFF. CDR3 DNA sequence: TGTGCCAGCAGCCTGGCGGGTAGCTATGAGCAGTTCTTC. The chain employs TRBV5-5 and TRBJ2-1; D is possibly TRBD2 (5 bases). CDR1 and CDR2 from the germline V gene are SGHKS and YYEKEE (reference sequence). V was trimmed by 4 bases and J by 8 bases, leaving 13 bases between them. This CDR3 is 13 amino acids long. Full variable domain (rest looked up from reference TRBV5-5 and TRBJ2-1): DAGVTQSPTHLIKTRGQQVTLRCSPISGHKSVSWYQQVLGQGPQFIFQYYEKEERGRGNFPDRFSARQFPNYSSELNVNALLLGDSALYLCASSLAGSYEQFFGPGTRLTVL.

This chain connects TRBV6-6 to TRBJ2-1; either TRBD1 or TRBD2 may supply D (5 bases each). The V and J ends lost 7 bases and 9 bases respectively, with 22 bases between them. The CDR3 has 15 residues. The germline CDR1 and CDR2 sequences are MNHNY and SVGAGI (reference sequence). CDR3 region: CASTTAGTPVGEQFF. The CDR3 DNA sequence: TGTGCCAGCACAACAGCCGGGACCCCTGTTGGTGAGCAGTTCTTC.

This clone was seen a handful of times. This sequence joins TRBV19 and TRBJ2-7; D gene unclear. Germline CDR1 reads LNHDA; CDR2 reads SQIVND (reference sequence). V shed 3 bases and J shed 4 bases, with 10 bases lying between them. This CDR3 has 13 residues. CDR3 coding DNA: TGTGCCAGTAGTATTGGTCTTGATTACGAGCAGTACTTC. It is translated as CASSIGLDYEQYF.

This clone was detected only a few times. The CDR3 sequence: CASSFWQTTGELFF. CDR3 in DNA: TGTGCCAGCAGCTTCTGGCAGACCACCGGGGAGCTGTTTTTT. The genes are TRBV7-8 and TRBJ2-2; no reliable D call. The CDR3 runs to 14 residues. The ends were cut back, 3 bases at V and 4 bases at J, with 9 bases in the middle. The germline V gene encodes CDR1 SGHVS and CDR2 FQNEAQ.

The V call is TRBV18, the J call TRBJ1-1; the D gene is possibly TRBD1 (5 bases). Trimming removed 1 base at V and 5 bases at J, with 14 bases between. Germline values: CDR1 KGHSH, CDR2 LQKENI. CDR3 length equals 15 residues. The CDR3 protein is CASSPQRGFSTEAFF. The CDR3 nucleotides are TGTGCCAGCTCACCACAACGGGGGTTTTCAACTGAAGCTTTCTTT.

This sequence joins TRBV18 and TRBJ2-3, with D tentatively TRBD1 (5 bases). In germline, CDR1 is KGHSH, CDR2 LQKENI. The V end lost 4 bases, the J end lost 4 bases, and 12 bases lay between the germline ends. This CDR3 has 14 residues. Here the CDR3 DNA reads TGTGCCAGCTCACGGCAGGGTAAATCAGATACGCAGTATTTT. This sequence encodes CASSRQGKSDTQYF.

The chain combines TRBV7-9 with TRBJ2-5; D might be TRBD2 (6 bases). The CDR3 is made up of 12 amino acids. CDR1 is SEHNR, CDR2 FQNEAQ, per germline (reference sequence). V dropped 5 bases and J dropped 7 bases, with 11 bases sitting between them. The CDR3 region has the DNA TGTGCCAGCAGCCCGCGGGGTAGGACCCAGTACTTC. This translates into CASSPRGRTQYF.

This chain links TRBV29-1 with TRBJ1-2; TRBD1 is a possible D gene (5 bases). The CDR3 is 13 amino acids. Per germline, CDR1 SQVTM and CDR2 ANQGSEA. The ends were cut back, 0 bases at V and 4 bases at J, with 9 bases in the middle. Here the CDR3 DNA reads TGCAGCGTTGAAGAAGTGGGGCCCTATGGCTACACCTTC. Protein sequence: CSVEEVGPYGYTF. The variable domain in full, with the rest retrieved from reference TRBV29-1 and TRBJ1-2, is SAVISQKPSRDICQRGTSLTIQCQVDSQVTMMFWYRQQPGQSLTLIATANQGSEATYESGFVIDKFPISRPNLTFSTLTVSNMSPEDSSIYLCSVEEVGPYGYTFGSGTRLTVV.

The chain is built from TRBV10-3 and TRBJ2-3; D unresolved. In germline, CDR1 is ENHRY, CDR2 SYGVKD. The V end was cut by 0 bases, the J end by 3 bases, with 10 bases between. The CDR3 sequence is 15 residues long. The CDR3 spells CAISESLTKTDTQYF. In DNA, the CDR3 is TGTGCCATCAGTGAGTCTTTGACAAAGACAGATACGCAGTATTTT.

This clone came up a few times. Here the CDR3 DNA reads TGTGCCAGTAGTATCGGGGGACGGTACAATCAGCCCCAGCATTTT. As protein: CASSIGGRYNQPQHF. The chain couples TRBV19 to TRBJ1-5, with D possibly matching TRBD1 (5 bases). The CDR3 covers 15 residues. Germline assignment: CDR1 LNHDA and CDR2 SQIVND (reference sequence). V lost 3 bases and J lost 3, with 12 bases in between.

The gene calls are TRBV7-2 and TRBJ2-2, with 8 bases aligning to TRBD2. The CDR3 is made up of 16 amino acids. CDR1 is SGHTA, CDR2 FQGNSA, per germline. The V segment lost 3 bases and the J segment 1 base; nucleotides outside the gene matches: 4. In DNA form, the CDR3 reads TGTGCCAGCAGCTTCGCGGGAGGCCTGAACACCGGGGAGCTGTTTTTT. Protein sequence: CASSFAGGLNTGELFF.

V and J are TRBV5-1 and TRBJ2-1, with a possible D match to TRBD2 (6 bases). Germline CDR1 reads SGHRS; CDR2 reads YFSETQ. The length of the CDR3 is 14 residues. Trimming cost V 4 bases and J 0 bases, with 8 bases left between them. For the CDR3, the DNA is TGCGCCAGCAGCAAGACTAGCTCCTACAATGAGCAGTTCTTC. This codes for CASSKTSSYNEQFF. The full variable domain, in which reference TRBV5-1 and TRBJ2-1 provide the parts outside the CDR3, is KAGVTQTPRYLIKTRGQQVTLSCSPISGHRSVSWYQQTPGQGLQFLFEYFSETQRNKGNFPGRFSGRQFSNSRSEMNVSTLELGDSALYLCASSKTSSYNEQFFGPGTRLTVL.

This chain links TRBV19 with TRBJ2-2; the D gene is possibly TRBD1 (6 bases). Trimming removed 1 base at V and 6 bases at J, with 9 bases between. The germline CDR1 and CDR2 sequences are LNHDA and SQIVND (reference sequence). The CDR3 covers 14 residues. The CDR3 DNA sequence: TGTGCCAGTAGTATAGGACAGGACGCCGGGGAGCTGTTTTTT. Amino acids: CASSIGQDAGELFF.

CDR3 sequence (DNA): TGTGCCAGCAGCTTAGCCTCTAGCACAGATACGCAGTATTTT. Protein product: CASSLASSTDTQYF. The gene calls are TRBV7-9 and TRBJ2-3, with unresolved D. Trimming pared 0 bases from V and 0 bases from J, leaving 4 bases between. The CDR3 runs 14 residues. Germline V gene data show CDR1 as SEHNR and CDR2 as FQNEAQ (reference sequence).

The chain has TRBV7-9 and TRBJ2-7, with TRBD1 matching 7 bases. Germline lookup yields CDR1 SEHNR and CDR2 FQNEAQ (reference sequence). CDR3 length: 14 residues. Germline trimming cut 5 bases from V and 1 base from J; bases unmatched to any gene: 5. In DNA, the CDR3 is TGTGCCAGCAGCATTTTACAGGGGTCCTACGAGCAGTACTTC. Its translation is CASSILQGSYEQYF.

The chain employs TRBV4-3 and TRBJ2-1; TRBD2 matches at 7 bases. Trimming at V came to 4 bases and at J to 1 base, leaving 19 bases not matched to a gene. The CDR3 covers 20 residues. In germline, CDR1 is LGHNA, CDR2 YSLEER. CDR3 in DNA: TGCGCCAGCAGCCCGGTCGGGAGGTCGTGGCGGCTCCTATCCTACAATGAGCAGTTCTTC. It is translated as CASSPVGRSWRLLSYNEQFF.

This clone was found a few times. The gene calls are TRBV7-9 and TRBJ1-5, with D tentatively TRBD1 (5 bases). Germline values: CDR1 SEHNR, CDR2 FQNEAQ (reference sequence). Deletions cut 6 bases from V and 7 bases from J, with 13 bases between. The CDR3 is 13 residues long. CDR3 sequence: CASSLAQGQPQHF. For the CDR3, the DNA is TGTGCCAGCAGTCTGGCTCAGGGACAGCCCCAGCATTTT.

This clone showed up just once. V usage is TRBV5-1 and J usage is TRBJ2-3; D is tentatively TRBD1 or TRBD2 (5 bases each). CDR1 is SGHRS and CDR2 is YFSETQ in the germline V gene. V was trimmed by 4 bases and J by 3 bases, leaving 12 bases between them. This CDR3 is built from 14 residues. The DNA of the CDR3 is TGCGCCAGCAGCACACTGAGGGGAACAGATACGCAGTATTTT. Its translation: CASSTLRGTDTQYF.